This TCR beta chain comes out of a study of shared clonotypes between healthy human individuals (dated by TCRdb to about 2020). With regard to the full study: The cohort included three men and two women between 18 and 49 years of age. To estimate repertoire size and how much clonotypes are shared between individuals, the study performed deep sequencing of blood TCR repertoires from a handful of healthy adults. To increase sequencing depth and limit assay-specific biases, different laboratories used diverse techniques to prepare libraries and sequence TCR repertoires. For each donor, three plates each were used for CD4 naive and CD4 memory, two plates were used for CD8 naive, and one plate was used for CD8 memory. Per donor, leukapheresis produced somewhere between about 0.9 and 9 billion PBMCs. Study-level results and caveats: Naive subsets generally had larger estimated clonotype richness than memory subsets did. Compared with non-shared clonotypes, clonotypes shared by all four sorted-subset donors had higher generation probabilities. Rarefaction of sorted-subset datasets indicated incomplete sequencing despite the large sequencing depth. The small number of donors limited the genetic and exposure-history diversity represented. Based on pairwise subsampling, the degree of clonotype sharing among donors was expected to be affected by sequencing depth. Around 5% of naive CD4, 3.5% of naive CD8, roughly 2.4% of memory CD4, and about 0.4% of memory CD8 clonotypes were shared across a few donors. Only blood was sampled, and tissue TCR repertoires likely differ from those in blood.

Healthy HIV-negative adults with no recently reported acute infections or vaccinations were included as donors. Every donor was a Caucasian adult living in Nashville, Tennessee, USA. Magnetic negative selection was used to enrich CD4+ T cells, after which naive cells were positively selected on CD45RA and the negative fraction became the memory subset. After blood collection by leukapheresis, PBMCs were isolated using Ficoll-Histopaque density gradient centrifugation and then cryopreserved in the vapor phase of liquid nitrogen. Purity and quantity of every magnetically sorted T cell population were checked by analytical flow cytometry. Genomic DNA was isolated from every sorted fraction and measured by UV absorbance on a Nanodrop 2000c. Comments on this clone: It has no known antigen specificity. Within one base of it there is no much larger clone, and no base qualities were kept.

TCR CDR3 regions were amplified from genomic DNA by multiplex PCR using the deep immunoSEQ assay. Genomic DNA extracted from each cell subset was distributed evenly over all wells of several immunoSEQ 96-well plates, and each plate served as one replicate. Each replicate PCR for sorted subsets received roughly 200 ng genomic DNA, equal to 30,000 or so T cell genomes. Purified libraries were measured with a Qubit 3.0 fluorometer, size-checked on a Bioanalyzer 2100, and measured again with the KAPA Library Quantification kit. A separate single-read 150-cycle Illumina NextSeq 550 flow cell was used to sequence each immunoSEQ 96-well plate. The original methods were these. Because the immunoSEQ output included only junctional sequences and no quality scores, the filtering could not be the same as the filtering used for full-length reads. Sequences were annotated with PyIR, a Python wrapper for IgBLAST v1.9, using IMGT germline references to assign V/J genes and CDR3. Any read was removed if the V/J assignment was weak (E-value above 1e-6), the CDR3 was missing, or the read contained stop codons, out-of-frame junctions, or ambiguous translated residues. A V3J clonotype was defined by an identical inferred V gene, J gene, and CDR3 amino acid sequence. Percentage overlap between repertoires was computed as shared unique clonotypes divided by the size of the smaller repertoire. Repertoire richness was assessed with RTK rarefaction, the Chao1 estimator, and Recon v2.1 estimates of unobserved clonotypes. OLGA was used to compute generation probabilities for all TCRbeta clonotypes that the gDNA method yielded from a handful of donors. Not all clones reach the TCRdb copy of this immuneACCESS table, which keeps in-frame sequences only. Checked studies attribute under half of the gap to unresolved V genes and leave the rest unexplained. That table is the source of V, J and clone size, and D and trimming were worked out from the DNA. This sample has some 2.4 million clones in its table, and roughly 93% of those were observed once. About 0.39% of the sample rests with the top ten.

The sample was naive CD4+ T cells from PBMCs. The label giving this sample's cell subset or site can be read as: CD45RA+ positively selected. This TCR was sampled from a man in his late teens or twenties in good health. Some clones in this sample may be carry-over from other donors' samples.

The CDR3 here reads CASSVLPTANTEAFF. The bases are TGTGCCAGCAGCGTACTACCGACAGCGAACACTGAAGCTTTCTTT. The chain is assembled from TRBV9 and TRBJ1-1; the best D guess is TRBD1, with 5 bases matching. V is reduced by 1 base and J by 1 base, leaving a spacing of 11 bases between them. From the cysteine up to the phenylalanine, the CDR3 has a length of 15 residues. Here the CDR3 DNA is all that survives: 45 bases in frame from base 1. The germline V gene gives CDR1 as SGDLS and CDR2 as YYNGEE.